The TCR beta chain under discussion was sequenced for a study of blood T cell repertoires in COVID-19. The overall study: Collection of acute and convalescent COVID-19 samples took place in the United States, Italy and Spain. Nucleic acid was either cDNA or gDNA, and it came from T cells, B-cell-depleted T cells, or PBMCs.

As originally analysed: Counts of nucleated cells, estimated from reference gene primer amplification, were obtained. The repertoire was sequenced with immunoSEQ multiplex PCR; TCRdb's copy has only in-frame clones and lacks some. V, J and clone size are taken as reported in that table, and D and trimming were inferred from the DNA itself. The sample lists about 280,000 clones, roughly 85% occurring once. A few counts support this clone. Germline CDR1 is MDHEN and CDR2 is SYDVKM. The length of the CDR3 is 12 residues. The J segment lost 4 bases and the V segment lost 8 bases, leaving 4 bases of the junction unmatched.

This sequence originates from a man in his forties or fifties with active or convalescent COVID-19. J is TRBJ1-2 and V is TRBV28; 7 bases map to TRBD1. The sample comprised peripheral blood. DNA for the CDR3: TGTGCCAGCTGGGGACAGACCTATGGCTACACCTTC. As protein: CASWGQTYGYTF.